Only a few counts were recorded for the clone carrying this T cell receptor (beta chain). The antigen is unknown. TCRdb analysed the reads with MiXCR anew, one entry per CDR3 protein. The sample has about 740,000 distinct CDR3 sequences, about a third seen once. This sample is part of a study of T cell repertoires in cytomegalovirus infection. Across the whole study: CMV infection plus the matching HLA type was flagged by public TCR beta signatures. General study points: The cumulative frequency of public TCR beta families identified carriers of CMV plus the relevant HLA. HLA-C-restricted CMV clonotypes gave the most frequent clonotype in two of eight donors.

This TCR came from a human donor in good health (CMV status not recorded). Some clones in this sample may be carry-over from other donors' samples. Sequencing used PBMCs.

CDR3 amino acids: CASSSTSYYGYTF. The CDR3, as DNA: TGTGCCAGCAGTTCGACAAGCTACTATGGCTACACCTTC. The chain links TRBV6-2 or TRBV6-3 to TRBJ1-2; no clear D. CDR3 size: 13 residues. Germline values: CDR1 MNHEY, CDR2 SVGEGT. Trimming shortened V by 4 bases and J by 3 bases, and 9 bases separated the two germline ends.